This TCR beta chain was captured in a study of graft-versus-host responses after intestinal transplantation. Study as a whole: Among the recipients, transplants were multivisceral, liver-intestinal, or isolated intestinal. Every transplant recipient was induced with anti-thymocyte globulin, then maintained on tacrolimus and steroids for roughly 3 years.

This clone was seen just once. Its antigen remains unidentified. Germline CDR1 is GTSNPN and CDR2 is SVGIG (reference sequence). V was trimmed by 2 bases and J by 4 bases, leaving 23 bases between them. This CDR3 contains 17 residues. Repertoires were generated with immunoSEQ multiplex PCR, while TCRdb's copy carries only in-frame clones and drops some. The data show 80,000 to 95,000 clones, under 95% seen once. This clonotype was sampled from a human donor who received an intestinal transplant. The J gene is TRBJ1-1, the V gene TRBV30; TRBD1 is a possible D gene (5 bases). Sequences were derived from unstimulated CD8+ T cells sorted from spleen or lymph node cells, sampled before intestinal transplant. In DNA form, the CDR3 reads TGTGCCTGGAGTCCTCTGGACCCCAACCCCGGGGGCACTGAAGCTTTCTTT. This sequence encodes CAWSPLDPNPGGTEAFF.